The entry below describes one TCR beta chain. Clones were read by immunoSEQ multiplex PCR, and TCRdb kept only the in-frame ones, dropping some. The data contain hundreds of thousands of clones, approximately 85% of them singletons. Donors in Cohort 3 who had recovered were those with two negative PCRs, healthcare professional clearance, or resolution of their symptoms. These data originate in a study of blood T cell repertoires in COVID-19. Germline values: CDR1 SGDLS, CDR2 YYNGEE. V lost 3 bases and J lost 6; bases outside the gene matches: 5. This CDR3 region has 14 residues. The rearrangement uses TRBV9 and TRBJ2-2; TRBD1 matches at 7 bases. The material sequenced was PBMCs or T cells enriched from blood (not recorded which). This TCR was recovered from a young man who had recovered from COVID-19. The DNA of the CDR3 is TGTGCCAGCAGCGCGACAGGGTTGCCCGGGGAGCTGTTTTTT. As protein: CASSATGLPGELFF.